This TCR beta chain was sequenced for a study of cytomegalovirus exposure and HLA in healthy donors. Whole-study context: Of about 400 genotyped donors, about 80% clustered with self-reported Caucasian donors.

Findings and caveats of the study: Listed as cytomegalovirus-associated were 150 or so TCR beta chains. Associated with HLA alleles at 0.05 false discovery rate in a later analysis were around 15,000 TCR beta sequences. The likely explanation for a cluster of highly shared sequence variants was sequencing artifact.

This clone showed up just a few times. Its antigen is currently unknown. It was with 60 Vbeta and 13 Jbeta primers that the PCR ran. Data came from immunoSEQ multiplex PCR; TCRdb stores just in-frame clones and leaves some out. The table records about 160,000 clones, 80% of them present only once. The sample taken for sequencing was PBMCs. The receptor's source is a man between 25 and 39 years old in good health and CMV-seronegative.

The CDR3 sequence is CASSLVVRTGELFF. CDR3 DNA: TGTGCCAGCAGCTTGGTAGTGCGCACCGGGGAGCTGTTTTTT. The rearrangement uses TRBV7-9 and TRBJ2-2; no firm D call. CDR1 SEHNR and CDR2 FQNEAQ come from the germline V gene (reference sequence). Trimming removed 3 bases at V and 4 bases at J, with 9 bases between. CDR3 length: 14 amino acids.